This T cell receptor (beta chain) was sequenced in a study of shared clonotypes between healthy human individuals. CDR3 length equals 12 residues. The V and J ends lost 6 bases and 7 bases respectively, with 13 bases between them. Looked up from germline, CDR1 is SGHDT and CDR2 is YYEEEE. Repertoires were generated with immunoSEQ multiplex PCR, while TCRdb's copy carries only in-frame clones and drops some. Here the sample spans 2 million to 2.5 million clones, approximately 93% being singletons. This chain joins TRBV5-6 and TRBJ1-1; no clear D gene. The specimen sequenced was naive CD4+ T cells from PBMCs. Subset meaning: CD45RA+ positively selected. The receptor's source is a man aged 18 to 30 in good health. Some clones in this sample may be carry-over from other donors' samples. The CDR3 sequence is CASNRTVGEAFF. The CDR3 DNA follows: TGTGCCAGCAACCGGACGGTGGGTGAAGCTTTCTTT.